This T cell receptor beta chain was identified in a study of Ad26.COV2.S vaccination and SARS-CoV-2 variants. As for the study in general: The trial was COV1001 and the donor's arm was Ad26.COV2.S.

V lost 0 bases to trimming and J lost 0 bases, with 12 bases between them. The length of the CDR3 is 17 residues. Germline assignment: CDR1 SGDLS and CDR2 YYNGEE. Some clones are missing from TCRdb's copy, which holds only in-frame ones; the method was immunoSEQ multiplex PCR. This table has some 410,000 clones, roughly 90% appearing once. Details on this clone: What it binds is not known.

Study results and limitations: The TCR breadth and depth analyses may have produced an underestimate of total T cell responses.

Treatment specified: some 19 received Ad26.COV2.S at low or high dose, single or two shots; about five received placebo; per-sample allocation not given. Samples analyzed were those drawn on day 63 after the first vaccine or placebo injection. Vaccine was an Ad26 vector expressing Wuhan-strain SARS-CoV-2 spike. Material: peripheral blood, obtained in a trial of Ad26.COV2.S vaccine versus placebo. V usage is TRBV9 and J usage is TRBJ2-2, with D possibly being TRBD1 (5 bases). The source is a person between 18 and 65 years old who received the Ad26.COV2.S COVID-19 vaccine or a placebo. The CDR3 loop is CASSVESAGTNTGELFF. The CDR3 bases are TGTGCCAGCAGCGTAGAGTCGGCAGGGACGAACACCGGGGAGCTGTTTTTT.